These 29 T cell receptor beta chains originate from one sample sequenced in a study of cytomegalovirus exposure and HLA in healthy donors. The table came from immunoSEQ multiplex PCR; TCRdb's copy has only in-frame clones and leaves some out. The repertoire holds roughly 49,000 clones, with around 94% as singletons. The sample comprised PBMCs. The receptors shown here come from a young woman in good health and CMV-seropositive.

The CDR3 DNA reads TGTGCCAGCAGTTACTCCCGACAGGGGCCTTCCACCACTAACACCGGGGAGCTGTTTTTT. It codes for CASSYSRQGPSTTNTGELFF. V and J are TRBV6-7 and TRBJ2-2; 8 nucleotides line up with TRBD1. TRBV6-7 is an open reading frame whose function is uncertain. This CDR3 spans 20 amino acids. V dropped 0 bases and J dropped 2; count of bases not matched to a gene: 14.

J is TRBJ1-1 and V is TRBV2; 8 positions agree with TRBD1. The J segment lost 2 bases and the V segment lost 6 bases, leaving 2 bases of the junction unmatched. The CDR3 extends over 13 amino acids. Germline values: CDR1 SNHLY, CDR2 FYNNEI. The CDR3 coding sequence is TGTGCCAGCAGGGGACAGGCTAACACTGAAGCTTTCTTT. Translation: CASRGQANTEAFF. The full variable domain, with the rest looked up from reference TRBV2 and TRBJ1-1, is EPEVTQTPSHQVTQMGQEVILRCVPISNHLYFYWYRQILGQKVEFLVSFYNNEISEKSEIFDDQFSVERPDGSNFTLKIRSTKLEDSAMYFCASRGQANTEAFFGQGTRLTVV.

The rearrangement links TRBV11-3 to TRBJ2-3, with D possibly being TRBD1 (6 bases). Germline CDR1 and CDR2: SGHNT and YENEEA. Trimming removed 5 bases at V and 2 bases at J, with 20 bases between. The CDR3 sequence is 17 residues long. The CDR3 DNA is TGTGCCAGCAGCCATGGGACACAACAATCCTCCACAGATACGCAGTATTTT. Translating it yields CASSHGTQQSSTDTQYF.

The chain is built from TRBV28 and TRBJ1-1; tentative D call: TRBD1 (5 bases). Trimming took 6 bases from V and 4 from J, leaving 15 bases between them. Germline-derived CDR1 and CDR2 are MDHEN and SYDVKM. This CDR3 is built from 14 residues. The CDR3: CASSGGGVATEAFF. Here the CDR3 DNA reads TGTGCCAGCAGCGGCGGGGGTGTGGCCACTGAAGCTTTCTTT.

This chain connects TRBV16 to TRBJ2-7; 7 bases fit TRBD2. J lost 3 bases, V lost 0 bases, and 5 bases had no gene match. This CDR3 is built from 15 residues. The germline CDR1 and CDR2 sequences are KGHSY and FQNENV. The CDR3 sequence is CASSQSSASGYEQYF. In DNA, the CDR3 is TGTGCCAGCAGCCAATCGTCGGCTAGCGGCTACGAGCAGTACTTC.

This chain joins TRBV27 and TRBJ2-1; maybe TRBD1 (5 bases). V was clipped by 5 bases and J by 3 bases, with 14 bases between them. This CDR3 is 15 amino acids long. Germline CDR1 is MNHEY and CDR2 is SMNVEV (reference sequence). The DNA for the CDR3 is TGTGCCAGCAGTCCTCAGGGAACTTACTACAATGAGCAGTTCTTC. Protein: CASSPQGTYYNEQFF.

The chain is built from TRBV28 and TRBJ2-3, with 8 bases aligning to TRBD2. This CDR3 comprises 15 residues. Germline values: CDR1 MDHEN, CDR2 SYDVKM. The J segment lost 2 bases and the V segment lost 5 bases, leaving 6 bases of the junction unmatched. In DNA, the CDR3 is TGTGCCAGCAGTGACGGGAGGGGAGACACAGATACGCAGTATTTT. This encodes CASSDGRGDTDTQYF.

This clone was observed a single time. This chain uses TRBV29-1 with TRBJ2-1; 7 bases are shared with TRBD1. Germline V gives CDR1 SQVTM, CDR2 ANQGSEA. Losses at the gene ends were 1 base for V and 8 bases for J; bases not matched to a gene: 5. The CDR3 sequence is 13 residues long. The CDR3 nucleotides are TGCAGCGTTGAAGTTGAGGGGGCCGATGAGCAGTTCTTC. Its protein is CSVEVEGADEQFF.

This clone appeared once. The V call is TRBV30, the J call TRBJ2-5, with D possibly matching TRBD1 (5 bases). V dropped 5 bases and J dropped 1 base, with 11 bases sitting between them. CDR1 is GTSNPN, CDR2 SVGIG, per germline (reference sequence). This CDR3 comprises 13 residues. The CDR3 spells CAWANRPQETQYF. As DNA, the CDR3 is TGTGCCTGGGCCAACAGGCCCCAAGAGACCCAGTACTTC.

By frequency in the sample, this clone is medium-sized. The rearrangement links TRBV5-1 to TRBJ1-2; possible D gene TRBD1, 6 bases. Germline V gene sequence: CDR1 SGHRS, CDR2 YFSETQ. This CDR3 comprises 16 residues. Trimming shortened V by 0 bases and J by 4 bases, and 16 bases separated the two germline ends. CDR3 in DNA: TGCGCCAGCAGCTTGGTAGGAAGGGGGATAGCCTATGGCTACACCTTC. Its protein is CASSLVGRGIAYGYTF.

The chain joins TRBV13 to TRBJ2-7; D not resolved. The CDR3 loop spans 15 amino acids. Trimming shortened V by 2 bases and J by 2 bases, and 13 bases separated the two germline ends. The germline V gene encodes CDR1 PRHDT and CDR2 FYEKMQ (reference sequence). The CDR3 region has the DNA TGTGCCAGCAGCTTAAGTCGGTCCTCCACCTACGAGCAGTACTTC. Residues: CASSLSRSSTYEQYF.

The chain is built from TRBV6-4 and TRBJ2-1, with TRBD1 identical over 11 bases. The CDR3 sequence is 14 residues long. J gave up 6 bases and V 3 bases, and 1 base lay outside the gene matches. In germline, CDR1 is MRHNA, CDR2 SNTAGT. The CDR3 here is CASSEGTGGNEQFF. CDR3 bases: TGTGCCAGCAGTGAGGGGACAGGGGGCAATGAGCAGTTCTTC.

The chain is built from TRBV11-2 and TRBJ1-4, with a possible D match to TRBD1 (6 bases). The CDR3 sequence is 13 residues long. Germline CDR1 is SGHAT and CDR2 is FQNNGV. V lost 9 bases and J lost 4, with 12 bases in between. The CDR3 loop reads CASSQGFNEKLFF. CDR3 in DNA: TGTGCCAGTTCACAGGGTTTTAATGAAAAACTGTTTTTT.

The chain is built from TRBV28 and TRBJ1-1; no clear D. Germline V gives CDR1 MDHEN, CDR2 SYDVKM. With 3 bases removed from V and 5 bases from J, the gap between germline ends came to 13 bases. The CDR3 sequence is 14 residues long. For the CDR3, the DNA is TGTGCCAGCAGTTTTCGGCCGGGTGGAACTGAAGCTTTCTTT. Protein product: CASSFRPGGTEAFF.

The CDR3 here is CASSFSGSPRYEQYF. The CDR3 DNA is TGTGCCAGCAGTTTCAGCGGGAGCCCGAGATACGAGCAGTACTTC. This sequence joins TRBV28 and TRBJ2-7, with TRBD2 matching over 8 bases. Germline loops: CDR1 MDHEN, CDR2 SYDVKM. The trim removed 3 bases at V and 4 bases at J, leaving 8 bases unmatched. The CDR3 covers 15 residues.

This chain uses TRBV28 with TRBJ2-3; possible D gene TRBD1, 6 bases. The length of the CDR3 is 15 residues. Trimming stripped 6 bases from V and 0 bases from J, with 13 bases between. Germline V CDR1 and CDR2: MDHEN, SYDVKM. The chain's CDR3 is CASSLADRSTDTQYF. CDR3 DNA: TGTGCCAGCAGCCTCGCCGACAGGAGCACAGATACGCAGTATTTT.

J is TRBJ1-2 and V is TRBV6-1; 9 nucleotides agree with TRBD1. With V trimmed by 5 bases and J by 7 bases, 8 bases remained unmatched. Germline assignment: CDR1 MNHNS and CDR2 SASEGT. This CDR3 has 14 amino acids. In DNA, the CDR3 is TGTGCCAGCAGTCTCTCGGGACAGGGTACTGGCTACACCTTC. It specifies CASSLSGQGTGYTF.

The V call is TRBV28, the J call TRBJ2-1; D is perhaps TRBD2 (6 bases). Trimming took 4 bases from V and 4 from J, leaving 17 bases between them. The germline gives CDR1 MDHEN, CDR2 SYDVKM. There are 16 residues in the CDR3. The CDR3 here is CASSSTGLPSYNEQFF. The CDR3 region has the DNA TGTGCCAGCAGTTCGACGGGACTCCCTTCGTACAATGAGCAGTTCTTC.

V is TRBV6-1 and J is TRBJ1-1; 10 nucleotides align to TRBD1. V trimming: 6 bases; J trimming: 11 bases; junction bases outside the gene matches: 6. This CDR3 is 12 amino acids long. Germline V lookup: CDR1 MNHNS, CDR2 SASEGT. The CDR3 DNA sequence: TGTGCCAGCAGCCCCCCGGACAGGGGGGCTTTCTTT. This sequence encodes CASSPPDRGAFF.

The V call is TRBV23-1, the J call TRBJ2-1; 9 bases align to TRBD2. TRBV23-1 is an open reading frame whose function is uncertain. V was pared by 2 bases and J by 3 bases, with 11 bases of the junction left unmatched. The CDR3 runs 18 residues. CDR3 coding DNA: TGCGCCAGCAGTCAAATCGTCCGGCGGGGGGGATACTACAATGAGCAGTTCTTC. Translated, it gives CASSQIVRRGGYYNEQFF.

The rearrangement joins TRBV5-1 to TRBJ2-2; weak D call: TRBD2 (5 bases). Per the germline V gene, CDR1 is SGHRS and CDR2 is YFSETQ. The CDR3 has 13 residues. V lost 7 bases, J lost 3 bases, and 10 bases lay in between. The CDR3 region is CASGVSDTGELFF. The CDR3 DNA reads TGCGCCAGCGGCGTTAGCGACACCGGGGAGCTGTTTTTT.

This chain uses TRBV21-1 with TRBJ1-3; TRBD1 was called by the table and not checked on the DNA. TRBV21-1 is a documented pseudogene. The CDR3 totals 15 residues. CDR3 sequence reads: CASPVRDRVGNTIYF. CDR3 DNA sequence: TGTGCCAGCCCCGTACGGGACAGGGTTGGAAACACCATATATTTT.

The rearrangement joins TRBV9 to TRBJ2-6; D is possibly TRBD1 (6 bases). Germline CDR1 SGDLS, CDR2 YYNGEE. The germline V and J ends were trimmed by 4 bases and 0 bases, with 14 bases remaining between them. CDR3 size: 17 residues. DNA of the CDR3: TGTGCCAGCAGCTCAGGGGCCTCGAGCTCTGGGGCCAACGTCCTGACTTTC. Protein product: CASSSGASSSGANVLTF.

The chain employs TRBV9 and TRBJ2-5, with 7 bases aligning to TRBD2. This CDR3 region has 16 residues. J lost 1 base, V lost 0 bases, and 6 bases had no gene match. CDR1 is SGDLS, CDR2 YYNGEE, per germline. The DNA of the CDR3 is TGTGCCAGCAGCGTAGAGGTAGCGGGCCTCCAAGAGACCCAGTACTTC. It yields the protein CASSVEVAGLQETQYF.

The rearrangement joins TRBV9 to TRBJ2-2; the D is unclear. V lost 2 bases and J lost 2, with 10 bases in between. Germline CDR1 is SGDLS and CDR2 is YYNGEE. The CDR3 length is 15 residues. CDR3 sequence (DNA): TGTGCCAGCAGCGTTGAGGTTGTCAACACCGGGGAGCTGTTTTTT. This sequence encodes CASSVEVVNTGELFF.

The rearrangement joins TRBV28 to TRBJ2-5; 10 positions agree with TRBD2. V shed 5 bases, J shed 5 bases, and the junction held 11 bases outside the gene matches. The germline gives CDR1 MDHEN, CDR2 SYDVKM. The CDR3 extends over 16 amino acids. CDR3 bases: TGTGCCAGCAGTCCGCTAACTAGCGGGAACGGTGAGACCCAGTACTTC. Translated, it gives CASSPLTSGNGETQYF.

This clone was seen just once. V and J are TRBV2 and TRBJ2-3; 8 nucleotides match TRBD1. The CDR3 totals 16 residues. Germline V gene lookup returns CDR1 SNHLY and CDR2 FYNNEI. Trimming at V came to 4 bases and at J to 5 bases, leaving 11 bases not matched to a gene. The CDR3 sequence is CASSVVGQADRDTQYF. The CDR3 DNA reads TGTGCCAGCAGTGTCGTGGGACAGGCAGATAGAGATACGCAGTATTTT.

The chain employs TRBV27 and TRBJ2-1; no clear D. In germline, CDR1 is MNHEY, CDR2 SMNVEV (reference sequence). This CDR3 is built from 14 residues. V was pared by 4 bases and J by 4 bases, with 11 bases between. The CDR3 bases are TGTGCCAGCAGTTACCAACAAGAATACAATGAGCAGTTCTTC. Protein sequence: CASSYQQEYNEQFF.

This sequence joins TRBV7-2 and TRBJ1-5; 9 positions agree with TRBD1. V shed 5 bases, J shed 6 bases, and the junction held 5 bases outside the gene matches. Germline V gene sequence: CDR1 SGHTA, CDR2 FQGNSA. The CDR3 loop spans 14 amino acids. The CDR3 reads CASSTGTGFQPQHF. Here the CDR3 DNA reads TGTGCCAGCAGCACCGGGACAGGGTTTCAGCCCCAGCATTTT.